This section outlines one TCR beta chain sequence together with its context. These data come from a study of T-cell reconstitution after alpha-beta-depleted transplantation in children. A library of TCRbeta sequences, prepared with unique molecular identifiers, was generated. TCRdb itself ran the PCR reads through MiXCR, one entry per CDR3 protein. The table shows roughly 300,000 distinct CDR3 sequences, with around a tenth occurring only once. The sequenced sample was PBMCs from the stem cell graft donor, obtained from the stem cell graft. The sequence derives from a human donor who donated a stem cell graft to a child with acute lymphoblastic leukemia.

The CDR3 reads CASSPSQGDRSGELFF. The CDR3 DNA follows: TGTGCCAGCAGCCCTTCCCAAGGAGACAGGTCCGGGGAGCTGTTTTTT. The chain combines TRBV9 with TRBJ2-2, with a weak D call TRBD1 (6 bases). Per the germline V gene, CDR1 is SGDLS and CDR2 is YYNGEE. CDR3 length: 16 amino acids. V was clipped by 4 bases and J by 6 bases, with 19 bases between them.